This T cell receptor (beta chain) was identified in a study of breast tumors, draining lymph nodes, adjacent tissues. TCRdb re-analysed the multiplex PCR reads in MiXCR, keeping a single row per CDR3 protein. The table has 190,000 or so distinct CDR3 sequences, 31% seen once. Samples came from axillary lymph nodes draining the breast cancer. The CDR3 runs to 19 residues. Unmatched junction bases numbered 27, after V lost 9 bases and J lost 5 bases. Germline CDR1 is LNHDA and CDR2 is SQIVND (reference sequence). This clonotype was found many times. This chain links TRBV19 with TRBJ1-2; 7 bases are shared with TRBD1. This receptor was obtained from a female donor with breast cancer. Some clones in this sample may be carry-over from other donors' samples. Input material: axillary lymph node tissue. In nucleotides, the CDR3 is TGTGCCAGCTCAAACTCGATGGGACTCTCAGTATCAGGGGGGTATGGCTACACCTTC. Protein sequence: CASSNSMGLSVSGGYGYTF.